Presented here are 10 T cell receptor beta chains from one specimen sequenced in a study of tumor-infiltrating lymphocytes in primary liver carcinoma. Making TCR beta cDNA involved 400 to 600 ng total RNA and a constant-region primer. ARM-PCR was slightly modified, and three nested multiplex PCR rounds with it gave rise to the TCR beta libraries. It was with TRBV1-TRBV30 forward primers and a C-beta reverse primer that the first two PCR rounds were run, at around 11 cycles each. Via MiXCR, TCRdb re-called the multiplex PCR reads, giving one row per CDR3 protein. The profile shows fewer than 400,000 distinct CDR3 sequences, 65% of them singletons. The source of the blood RNA was unsorted whole blood, and germline DNA was extracted as well. The sample consisted of peripheral blood. The receptors here all came from a man between 40 and 49 years old with primary liver carcinoma and hepatitis B virus infection.

The rearrangement links TRBV19 to TRBJ2-1, with D unclear. V was trimmed by 7 bases and J by 7 bases, leaving 5 bases between them. This CDR3 is 10 amino acids long. Germline V CDR1 and CDR2: LNHDA, SQIVND (reference sequence). CDR3: CASNNNEQFF. The CDR3 DNA follows: TGTGCCAGTAACAATAATGAGCAGTTCTTC.

In this sample, this clonotype turned up a few times. The J gene is TRBJ2-7, the V gene TRBV7-9, with D possibly being TRBD1 or TRBD2 (5 bases each). Between the trimmed V and J ends, which lost 0 bases and 6 bases, there was a span of 9 bases. CDR3 length equals 13 residues. CDR1 and CDR2 from the germline V gene are SEHNR and FQNEAQ (reference sequence). CDR3 bases: TGTGCCAGCAGCTTAGCCCCGGGGCTCGAGCAGTACTTC. The encoded protein is CASSLAPGLEQYF.

The chain has TRBV6-6 and TRBJ2-7; 9 nucleotides align to TRBD2. This CDR3 is built from 18 residues. Germline assignment: CDR1 MNHNY and CDR2 SVGAGI (reference sequence). Trimming took 2 bases from V and 6 from J; bases not matched to a gene: 17. The CDR3 loop reads CASSYHQGGAGGRSEQYF. The CDR3 nucleotides are TGTGCCAGCAGTTACCATCAAGGGGGAGCGGGAGGTAGAAGCGAGCAGTACTTC.

This chain joins TRBV29-1 and TRBJ2-5; tentatively, D is TRBD1 or TRBD2 (5 bases each). Germline assignment: CDR1 SQVTM and CDR2 ANQGSEA. The CDR3 totals 11 residues. The CDR3 protein is CGGNAGETQYF. CDR3 coding DNA: TGCGGGGGTAATGCAGGGGAGACCCAGTACTTC.

On this clonotype: Its ends do not fully match the called genes, so a read error is possible. This chain uses TRBV11-3 with TRBJ2-1; D is perhaps TRBD2 (6 bases). The CDR3 is 15 amino acids. Germline CDR1 reads SGHNT; CDR2 reads YENEEA. Here the CDR3 reads CVSSPTSYSYNEHFF. CDR3 in DNA: TGTGTCAGCAGCCCAACTAGCTATTCCTACAATGAGCACTTCTTC.

This clonotype was detected ten times or more. V gene TRBV11-3 combines with J gene TRBJ2-2; 8 bases are a match to TRBD1. The V gene's germline CDR1 is SGHNT and CDR2 YENEEA. CDR3 length: 15 amino acids. V lost 6 bases to trimming and J lost 1 base; unmatched junction nucleotides: 4. CDR3 protein: CASSRDRMNTGELFF. CDR3 bases: TGTGCCAGCAGTCGGGACAGGATGAACACCGGGGAGCTGTTTTTT.

On this clonotype: Given a much more abundant clone one base away, this may be a read error. The genes are TRBV6-6 and TRBJ2-4; D not resolved. Germline lookup yields CDR1 MNHNY and CDR2 SVGAGI (reference sequence). CDR3 length equals 14 residues. This CDR3 reads CASSPGQAENIQYF. CDR3 nucleotides: TGTGCCAGCAGCCCCGGCCAAGCCGAAAACATTCAGTACTTC.

Details on this clonotype: Germline and junction disagree at one end, which may indicate a read error. The rearrangement uses TRBV11-2 and TRBJ1-2, with TRBD1 matching 7 bases. The CDR3 has 14 amino acids. Germline CDR1 and CDR2: SGHAT and FQNNGV. The chain's CDR3 is CARSLGRGKYGYTF. CDR3 sequence (DNA): TGTGCCAGGAGCTTAGGCAGGGGGAAGTATGGTTACACCTTC.

This clonotype was seen a single time. The germline gene is not matched at one end of the junction; a read error may be the cause. V and J are TRBV11-2 and TRBJ2-7; 7 bases agree with TRBD2. Germline CDR1 and CDR2: SGHAT and FQNNGV. The length of the CDR3 is 16 residues. CDR3 coding DNA: TGTGCCAGCAGCTTAGAAAAGCGGGATCCTTCCCACAAGCAGTATTTC. This gives the protein CASSLEKRDPSHKQYF. Full variable domain (remainder filled in from reference TRBV11-2 and TRBJ2-7): EAGVAQSPRYKIIEKRQSVAFWCNPISGHATLYWYQQILGQGPKLLIQFQNNGVVDDSQLPKDRFSAERLKGVDSTLKIQPAKLEDSAVYLCASSLEKRDPSHKQYFGPGTRLTVT.

With regard to this clonotype: At one end the junction does not follow the germline gene, possibly because of a read error. The V call is TRBV7-9, the J call TRBJ2-7; D call uncertain. Germline assignment: CDR1 SEHNR and CDR2 FQNEAQ (reference sequence). CDR3 length equals 9 residues. The CDR3 loop is CVSSYEQYF. The CDR3 DNA reads as TGTGTCAGCAGCTACGAGCAGTACTTC. Filled out from reference TRBV7-9 and TRBJ2-7, the complete variable domain reads DTGVSQNPRHKITKRGQNVTFRCDPISEHNRLYWYRQTLGQGPEFLTYFQNEAQLEKSRLLSDRFSAERPKGSFSTLEIQRTEQGDSAMYLCVSSYEQYFGPGTRLTVT.